This TCR beta chain comes out of a study of OX40 agonist ivuxolimab in advanced cancers. Study conclusions and caveats: Certain nonresponders likewise exhibited a low normalized T-cell clonal expansion.

TCRdb's copy holds only in-frame clones and misses some; the assay was immunoSEQ multiplex PCR. Among tens of thousands of clones listed, around four fifths were seen once. About this clone: Its antigen is still unknown.

J was trimmed by 3 bases and V by 5 bases; bases with no gene match: 9. The germline V gene encodes CDR1 KGHSH and CDR2 LQKENI. This CDR3 contains 16 residues. The chain links TRBV18 to TRBJ1-4; TRBD1 matches at 7 bases. The source was CD4+ or CD8+ T cells sorted from blood, collected in a trial of the OX40 agonist ivuxolimab. This clonotype was obtained from an adult with an advanced solid tumor such as melanoma, head and neck, liver or kidney cancer. Here the CDR3 reads CASSTGHGTANEKLFF. The CDR3 nucleotides read TGTGCCAGCTCAACCGGCCACGGGACAGCTAATGAAAAACTGTTTTTT.